The 12 T cell receptor beta chains below come from one sample, sequenced in a study of patients and donors after allogeneic stem cell transplantation. One entry per CDR3 protein, called by TCRdb with MiXCR from the RT-PCR reads. The sample carries some 230,000 distinct CDR3 sequences, roughly an eighth recorded once. The sample taken for sequencing was blood, either unsorted or a sorted T cell fraction (not recorded which). Receptors originate from a human donor who was either an allogeneic HSCT recipient or a stem cell or donor lymphocyte infusion donor (not recorded which). It is not recorded whose cells these are; they may come from a transplant donor.

The chain carries TRBV5-4 and TRBJ1-2, with 9 bases aligning to TRBD1. The CDR3 is 14 amino acids. V shed 4 bases, J shed 4 bases, and the junction held 5 bases outside the gene matches. Germline CDR1 SGHNT, CDR2 YYREEE (reference sequence). In DNA, the CDR3 is TGTGCCAGCAGCCCGGGACAGGGTCCCTATGGCTACACCTTC. It is translated as CASSPGQGPYGYTF.

This clonotype has more than one count but fewer than ten. The chain links TRBV12-3 or TRBV12-4 to TRBJ1-4; a weak D match, TRBD1 (6 bases). The CDR3 loop spans 15 amino acids. Trimming left V 1 base short and J 8 bases short, with 14 bases between. This CDR3 is CASSLVRGLGEKLFF. CDR3 sequence (DNA): TGTGCCAGCAGTTTAGTTCGGGGGCTGGGGGAAAAACTGTTTTTT.

This clonotype was counted only a few times. The chain recombines TRBV20-1 with TRBJ2-5; 7 nucleotides line up with TRBD1. The germline CDR1 and CDR2 sequences are DFQATT and SNEGSKA (reference sequence). This CDR3 contains 15 residues. The ends lost 4 bases at V and 1 base at J; junction bases unmatched: 9. The CDR3 sequence: CSATKDRLPQETQYF. The CDR3 region has the DNA TGCAGTGCTACAAAGGACAGGCTACCCCAAGAGACCCAGTACTTC.

This chain links TRBV6-1 with TRBJ2-5; TRBD2 matches 10 bases. The CDR3 sequence is 19 residues long. Germline CDR1 is MNHNS and CDR2 is SASEGT. With 6 bases clipped from V and 2 bases from J, the junction kept 18 bases outside the gene matches. The CDR3 loop reads CASRGQSDRLAGRQETQYF. The CDR3 nucleotides are TGTGCCAGCAGGGGGCAGTCCGACCGACTAGCGGGCCGTCAAGAGACCCAGTACTTC.

This chain joins TRBV20-1 and TRBJ2-5; D is unresolved. The germline V gene encodes CDR1 DFQATT and CDR2 SNEGSKA (reference sequence). V lost 2 bases and J lost 7, with 14 bases in between. This CDR3 spans 13 amino acids. The CDR3 loop reads CSARNPRGRTQYF. The CDR3 region has the DNA TGCAGTGCTAGAAATCCCCGTGGTAGGACCCAGTACTTC.

The rearrangement joins TRBV25-1 to TRBJ2-5, with 9 bases identical to TRBD2. This CDR3 is built from 17 residues. V shed 4 bases, J shed 3 bases, and the junction held 12 bases outside the gene matches. CDR1 and CDR2 from the germline V gene are MGHDK and SYGVNS. The CDR3 sequence is CASSAPPGSGSKETQYF. The CDR3 bases are TGTGCCAGCAGTGCTCCCCCGGGTAGCGGGAGTAAAGAGACCCAGTACTTC.

Many counts were recorded for this clonotype. The chain employs TRBV29-1 and TRBJ1-2; no reliable D call. Germline assignment: CDR1 SQVTM and CDR2 ANQGSEA. Trimming took off 0 bases at V and 4 bases at J, with 9 bases between the two ends. CDR3 size: 13 residues. Written as DNA, the CDR3 is TGCAGCGTTGAAGAGCCAGACTTCTATGGCTACACCTTC. Its translation is CSVEEPDFYGYTF.

Many counts were recorded for this clonotype. The rearrangement uses TRBV12-3 or TRBV12-4 and TRBJ1-1, with TRBD1 matching over 7 bases. This CDR3 region has 14 residues. V shed 6 bases and J 4 bases; nucleotides not matched to a gene: 8. The CDR3 DNA sequence: TGTGCCAGCAGACTCAAGGGGGCGAGCACTGAAGCTTTCTTT. Amino acids: CASRLKGASTEAFF.

This clonotype occurred a few times. The chain links TRBV12-3 or TRBV12-4 to TRBJ1-1; no firm D call. This CDR3 spans 14 amino acids. Between the trimmed V and J ends, which lost 3 bases and 3 bases, there was a span of 11 bases. This CDR3 is CASSFFGPDTEAFF. The CDR3 DNA is TGTGCCAGCAGTTTTTTTGGACCGGACACTGAAGCTTTCTTT.

This chain connects TRBV7-2 to TRBJ2-7, with no clear D. Trimming left V 5 bases short and J 0 bases short, with 11 bases between. The CDR3 is 14 residues long. Per the germline V gene, CDR1 is SGHTA and CDR2 is FQGNSA. DNA for the CDR3: TGTGCCAGCAGCGCCGGGTCCAGCTCCTACGAGCAGTACTTC. This encodes CASSAGSSSYEQYF.

The J gene is TRBJ2-2, the V gene TRBV12-3 or TRBV12-4; D unresolved. V gave up 3 bases and J gave up 5 bases, with 10 bases separating them. The CDR3 contains 14 residues. The DNA for the CDR3 is TGTGCCAGCAGTTTCGTTGGGTTAACCGGGGAGCTGTTTTTT. It specifies CASSFVGLTGELFF.

This clonotype was seen only a few times. The gene calls are TRBV5-6 and TRBJ2-3; 7 positions agree with TRBD1. Germline CDR1 SGHDT, CDR2 YYEEEE. This CDR3 region has 16 residues. With 1 base clipped from V and 2 bases from J, the junction kept 7 bases outside the gene matches. CDR3 bases: TGTGCCAGCAGCTTGTCCGAGGGACAGCACACAGATACGCAGTATTTT. It is translated as CASSLSEGQHTDTQYF.